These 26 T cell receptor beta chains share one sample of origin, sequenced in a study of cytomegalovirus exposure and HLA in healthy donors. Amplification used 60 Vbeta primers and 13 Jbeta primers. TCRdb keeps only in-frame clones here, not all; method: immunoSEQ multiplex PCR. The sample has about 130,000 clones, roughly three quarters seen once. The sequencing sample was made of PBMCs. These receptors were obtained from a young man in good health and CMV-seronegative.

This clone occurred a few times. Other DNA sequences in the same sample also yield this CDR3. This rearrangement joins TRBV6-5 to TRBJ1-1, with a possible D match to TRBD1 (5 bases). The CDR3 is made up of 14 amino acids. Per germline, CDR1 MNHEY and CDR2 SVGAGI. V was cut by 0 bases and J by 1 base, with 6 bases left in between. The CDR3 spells CASSYSRGNTEAFF. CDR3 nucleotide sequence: TGTGCCAGCAGTTACTCTAGGGGGAACACTGAAGCTTTCTTT.

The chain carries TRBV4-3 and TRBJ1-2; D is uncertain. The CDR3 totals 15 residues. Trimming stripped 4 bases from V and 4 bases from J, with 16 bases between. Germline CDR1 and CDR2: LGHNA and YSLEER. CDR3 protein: CASSRDPTSVYGYTF. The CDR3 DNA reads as TGCGCCAGCAGCCGAGACCCGACTTCTGTCTATGGCTACACCTTC.

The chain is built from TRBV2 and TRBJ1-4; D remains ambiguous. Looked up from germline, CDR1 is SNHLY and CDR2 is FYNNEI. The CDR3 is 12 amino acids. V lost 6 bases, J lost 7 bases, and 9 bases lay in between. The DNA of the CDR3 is TGTGCCAGCAGGGCCGAATTTGAAAAACTGTTTTTT. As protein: CASRAEFEKLFF.

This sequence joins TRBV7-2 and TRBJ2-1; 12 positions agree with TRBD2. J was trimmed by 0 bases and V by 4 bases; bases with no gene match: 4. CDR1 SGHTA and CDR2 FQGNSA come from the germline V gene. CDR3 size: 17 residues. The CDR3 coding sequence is TGTGCCAGCAGCTCGGGACTAGCGGGCAGCTCCTACAATGAGCAGTTCTTC. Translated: CASSSGLAGSSYNEQFF. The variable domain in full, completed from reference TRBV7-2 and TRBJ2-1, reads GAGVSQSPSNKVTEKGKDVELRCDPISGHTALYWYRQSLGQGLEFLIYFQGNSAPDKSGLPSDRFSAERTGGSVSTLTIQRTQQEDSAVYLCASSSGLAGSSYNEQFFGPGTRLTVL.

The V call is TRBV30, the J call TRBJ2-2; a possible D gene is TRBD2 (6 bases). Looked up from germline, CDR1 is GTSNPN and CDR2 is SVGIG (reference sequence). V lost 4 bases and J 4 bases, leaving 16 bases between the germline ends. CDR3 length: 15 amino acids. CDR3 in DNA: TGTGCCTGGAACATCCAGGGAGGTCGCACCGGGGAGCTGTTTTTT. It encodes CAWNIQGGRTGELFF.

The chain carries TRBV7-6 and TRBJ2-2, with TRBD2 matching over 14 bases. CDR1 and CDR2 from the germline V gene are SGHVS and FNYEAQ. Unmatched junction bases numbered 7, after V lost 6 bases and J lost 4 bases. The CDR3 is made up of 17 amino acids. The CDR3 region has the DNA TGTGCCAGCAGTTGGGGACTAGCGGGAGTTAGCACCGGGGAGCTGTTTTTT. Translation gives CASSWGLAGVSTGELFF.

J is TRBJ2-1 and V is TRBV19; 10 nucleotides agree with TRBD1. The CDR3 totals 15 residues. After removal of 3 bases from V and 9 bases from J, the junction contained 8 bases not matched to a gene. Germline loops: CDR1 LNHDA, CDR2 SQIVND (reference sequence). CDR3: CASSIGGTGESEQFF. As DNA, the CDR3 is TGTGCCAGTAGTATCGGTGGGACAGGGGAAAGTGAGCAGTTCTTC.

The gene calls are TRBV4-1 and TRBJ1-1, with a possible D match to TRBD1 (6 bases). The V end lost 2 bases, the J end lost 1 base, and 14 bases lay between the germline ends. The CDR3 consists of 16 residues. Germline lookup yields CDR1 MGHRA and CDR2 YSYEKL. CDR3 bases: TGCGCCAGCAGCCAACAGGGGATAATCCGGAACACTGAAGCTTTCTTT. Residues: CASSQQGIIRNTEAFF.

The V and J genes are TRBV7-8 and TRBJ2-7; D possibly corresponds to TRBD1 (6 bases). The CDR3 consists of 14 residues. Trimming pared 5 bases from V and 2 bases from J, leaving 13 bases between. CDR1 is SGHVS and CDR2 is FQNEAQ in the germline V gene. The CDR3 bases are TGTGCCAGCAGCGCGGTGGGGGCTACCTACGAGCAGTACTTC. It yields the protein CASSAVGATYEQYF.

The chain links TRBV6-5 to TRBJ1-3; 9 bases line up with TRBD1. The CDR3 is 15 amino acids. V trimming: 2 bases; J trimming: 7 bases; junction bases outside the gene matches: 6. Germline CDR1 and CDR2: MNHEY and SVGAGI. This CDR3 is CASSYGTGQSNTIYF. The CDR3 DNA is TGTGCCAGCAGTTACGGGACAGGGCAATCGAACACCATATATTTT.

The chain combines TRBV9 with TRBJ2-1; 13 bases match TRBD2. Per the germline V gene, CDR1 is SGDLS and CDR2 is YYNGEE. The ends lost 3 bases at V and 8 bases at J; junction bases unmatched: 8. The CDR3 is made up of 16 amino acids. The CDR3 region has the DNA TGTGCCAGCAGCGAGCGGACTAGCGGGAGTTTGTATGAGCAGTTCTTC. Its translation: CASSERTSGSLYEQFF. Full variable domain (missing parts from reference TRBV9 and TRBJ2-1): DSGVTQTPKHLITATGQRVTLRCSPRSGDLSVYWYQQSLDQGLQFLIQYYNGEERAKGNILERFSAQQFPDLHSELNLSSLELGDSALYFCASSERTSGSLYEQFFGPGTRLTVL.

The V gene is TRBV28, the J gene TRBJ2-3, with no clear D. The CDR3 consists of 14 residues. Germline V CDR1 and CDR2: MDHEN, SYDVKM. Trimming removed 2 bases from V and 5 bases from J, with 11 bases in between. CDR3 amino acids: CASSLRRLGDTQYF. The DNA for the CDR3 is TGTGCCAGCAGTTTACGGCGACTGGGAGATACGCAGTATTTT.

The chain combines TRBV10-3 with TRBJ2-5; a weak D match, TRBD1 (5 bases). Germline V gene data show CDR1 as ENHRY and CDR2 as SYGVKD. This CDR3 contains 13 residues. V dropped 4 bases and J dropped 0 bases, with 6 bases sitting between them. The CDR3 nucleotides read TGTGCCATCAGTGCGGACAACCAAGAGACCCAGTACTTC. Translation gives CAISADNQETQYF.

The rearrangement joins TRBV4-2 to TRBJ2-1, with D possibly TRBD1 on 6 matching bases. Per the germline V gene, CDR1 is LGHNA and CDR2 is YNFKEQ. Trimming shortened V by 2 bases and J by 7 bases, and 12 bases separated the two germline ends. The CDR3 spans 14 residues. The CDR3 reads CASSQLSGANEQFF. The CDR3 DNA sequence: TGTGCCAGCAGCCAATTATCAGGGGCGAATGAGCAGTTCTTC.

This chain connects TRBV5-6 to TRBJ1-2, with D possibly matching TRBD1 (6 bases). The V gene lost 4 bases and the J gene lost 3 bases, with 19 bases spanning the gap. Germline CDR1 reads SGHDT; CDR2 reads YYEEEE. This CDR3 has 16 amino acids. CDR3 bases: TGTGCCAGCAGCACCGGGACATTGAATTGGGACTATGGCTACACCTTC. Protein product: CASSTGTLNWDYGYTF.

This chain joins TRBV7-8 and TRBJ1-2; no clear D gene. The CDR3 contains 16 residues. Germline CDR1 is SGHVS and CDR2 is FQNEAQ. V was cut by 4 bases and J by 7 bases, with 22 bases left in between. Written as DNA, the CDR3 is TGTGCCAGCAGCTACGAAACAGCCGCCTTAAGTACTGGCTACACCTTC. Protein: CASSYETAALSTGYTF.

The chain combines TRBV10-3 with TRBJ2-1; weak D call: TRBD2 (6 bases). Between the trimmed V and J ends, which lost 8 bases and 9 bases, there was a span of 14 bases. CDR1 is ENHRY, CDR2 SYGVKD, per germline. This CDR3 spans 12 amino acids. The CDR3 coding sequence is TGTGCCATCGCGGGGACTGCAGCTGAGCAGTTCTTC. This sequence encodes CAIAGTAAEQFF.

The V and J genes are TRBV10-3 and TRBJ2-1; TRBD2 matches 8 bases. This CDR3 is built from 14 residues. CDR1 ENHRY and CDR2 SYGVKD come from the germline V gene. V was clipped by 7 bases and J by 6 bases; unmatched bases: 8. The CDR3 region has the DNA TGTGCCATCACCCCGGGACTAGTAGGCAATGAGCAGTTCTTC. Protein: CAITPGLVGNEQFF.

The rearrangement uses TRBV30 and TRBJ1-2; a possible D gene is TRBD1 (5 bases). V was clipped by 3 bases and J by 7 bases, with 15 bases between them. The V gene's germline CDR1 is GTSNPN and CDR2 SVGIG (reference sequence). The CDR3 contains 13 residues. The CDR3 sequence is CAWSPGFSTGYTF. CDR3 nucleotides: TGTGCCTGGAGCCCAGGGTTCTCTACTGGCTACACCTTC.

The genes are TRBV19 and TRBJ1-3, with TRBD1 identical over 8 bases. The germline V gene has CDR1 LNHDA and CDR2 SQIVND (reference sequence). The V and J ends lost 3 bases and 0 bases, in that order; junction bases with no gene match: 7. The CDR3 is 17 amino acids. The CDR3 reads CASSILGQADSGNTIYF. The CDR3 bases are TGTGCCAGTAGTATCCTGGGACAGGCCGACTCTGGAAACACCATATATTTT.

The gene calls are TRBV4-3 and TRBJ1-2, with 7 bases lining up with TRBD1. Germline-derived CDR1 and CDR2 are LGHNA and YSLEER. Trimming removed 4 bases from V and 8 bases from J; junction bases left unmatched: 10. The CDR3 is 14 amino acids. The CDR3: CASSPGEGARGYTF. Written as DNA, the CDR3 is TGCGCCAGCAGCCCGGGAGAGGGGGCTAGGGGCTACACCTTC.

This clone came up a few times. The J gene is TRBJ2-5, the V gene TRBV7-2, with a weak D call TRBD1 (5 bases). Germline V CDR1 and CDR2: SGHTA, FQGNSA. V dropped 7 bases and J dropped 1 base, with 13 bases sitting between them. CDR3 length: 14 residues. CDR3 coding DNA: TGTGCCAGCACCTCTTATGACAGCCAAGAGACCCAGTACTTC. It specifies CASTSYDSQETQYF.

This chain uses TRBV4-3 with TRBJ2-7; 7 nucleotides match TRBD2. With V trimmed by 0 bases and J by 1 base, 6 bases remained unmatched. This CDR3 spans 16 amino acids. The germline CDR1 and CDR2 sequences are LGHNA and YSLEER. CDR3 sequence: CASSQEWLAESYEQYF. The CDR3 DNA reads TGCGCCAGCAGCCAAGAGTGGCTAGCGGAGTCCTACGAGCAGTACTTC.

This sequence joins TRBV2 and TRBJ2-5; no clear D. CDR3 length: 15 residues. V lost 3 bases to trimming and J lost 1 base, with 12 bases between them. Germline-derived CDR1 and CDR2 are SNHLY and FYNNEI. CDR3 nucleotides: TGTGCCAGCAGTGATACTACGAGTGTCCAAGAGACCCAGTACTTC. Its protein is CASSDTTSVQETQYF. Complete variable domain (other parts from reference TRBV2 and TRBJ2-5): EPEVTQTPSHQVTQMGQEVILRCVPISNHLYFYWYRQILGQKVEFLVSFYNNEISEKSEIFDDQFSVERPDGSNFTLKIRSTKLEDSAMYFCASSDTTSVQETQYFGPGTRLLVL.

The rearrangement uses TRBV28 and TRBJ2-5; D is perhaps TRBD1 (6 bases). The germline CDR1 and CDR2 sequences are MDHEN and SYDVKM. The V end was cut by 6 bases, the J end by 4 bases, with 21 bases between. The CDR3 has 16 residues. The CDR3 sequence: CASRPEPQGLLETQYF. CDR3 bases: TGTGCCAGCAGACCGGAACCGCAGGGGTTATTAGAGACCCAGTACTTC. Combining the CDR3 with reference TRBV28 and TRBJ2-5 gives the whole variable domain DVKVTQSSRYLVKRTGEKVFLECVQDMDHENMFWYRQDPGLGLRLIYFSYDVKMKEKGDIPEGYSVSREKKERFSLILESASTNQTSMYLCASRPEPQGLLETQYFGPGTRLLVL.

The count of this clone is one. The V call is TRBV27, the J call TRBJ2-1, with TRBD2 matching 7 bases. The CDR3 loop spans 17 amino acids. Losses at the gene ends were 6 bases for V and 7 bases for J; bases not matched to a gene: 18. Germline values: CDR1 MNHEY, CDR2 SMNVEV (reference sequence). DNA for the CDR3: TGTGCCAGCAGCCAACCCCTAGGTGGGAGGGCCGGGAATGAGCAGTTCTTC. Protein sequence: CASSQPLGGRAGNEQFF.